The 15 T cell receptor beta chains in this list originate from one sample, sequenced in a study. Tregs were sorted as CD4+CD25+CD127-/low cells. TCRdb reprocessed the 5' RACE reads via MiXCR and lists one record per CDR3 protein. Of 9,000 to 10,000 distinct CDR3 sequences in the sample, 12% to 15% were seen once. The specimen was Tregs sorted from blood. Receptors were obtained from a female donor with breast cancer.

By share of the sample, this clonotype is medium-sized. This rearrangement joins TRBV4-1 to TRBJ1-1; D is possibly TRBD1 (5 bases). V was pared by 8 bases and J by 0 bases, with 22 bases between. The CDR3 totals 17 residues. CDR1 and CDR2 from the germline V gene are MGHRA and YSYEKL. CDR3 nucleotide sequence: TGCGCCAGCTTACCCGGATACGGGGCAGACATGAACACTGAAGCTTTCTTT. This translates into CASLPGYGADMNTEAFF.

This clonotype was counted a few times. CDR3 amino acids: CASTIGTTDTQYF. DNA for the CDR3: TGTGCCAGCACCATAGGGACCACAGATACGCAGTATTTT. The chain carries TRBV2 and TRBJ2-3; tentatively, D is TRBD1 or TRBD2 (5 bases each). CDR3 size: 13 residues. V dropped 7 bases and J dropped 2 bases, with 10 bases sitting between them. Germline-derived CDR1 and CDR2 are SNHLY and FYNNEI.

Concerning this clonotype itself: A much more abundant neighbour one base away suggests this may be a read error. The chain has TRBV4-1 and TRBJ2-1, with 8 positions matching TRBD2. CDR1 and CDR2 (germline): MGHRA, YSYEKL. The CDR3 is made up of 15 amino acids. DNA for the CDR3: TGCACCAGCAGCCAAGACCCGGGAGGGCTGAGGGAGCAGTTCTTC. Its protein product is CTSSQDPGGLREQFF.

Ten or more counts support this clonotype. V gene TRBV5-1 combines with J gene TRBJ2-7, with TRBD2 identical over 13 bases. The CDR3 totals 16 residues. Per the germline V gene, CDR1 is SGHRS and CDR2 is YFSETQ. V dropped 3 bases and J dropped 5; count of bases not matched to a gene: 8. The CDR3 is CASSWGLAGQVNEQYF. In DNA form, the CDR3 reads TGCGCCAGCAGCTGGGGACTAGCGGGACAAGTAAACGAGCAGTACTTC.

This clonotype came up a few times. A read error may be the cause here, since a much bigger clone is one base away. The genes are TRBV5-1 and TRBJ2-1; D is perhaps TRBD1 (6 bases). Germline loops: CDR1 SGHRS, CDR2 YFSETQ. This CDR3 region has 14 residues. Trimming cost V 2 bases and J 8 bases, with 14 bases left between them. DNA for the CDR3: TGCGCCAGCAGCTTACAGGGTGATGGGGATGAGCAGTTCTTC. This translates into CASSLQGDGDEQFF.

As to this clonotype: This may come from a read error, since a much larger clone is one base off. This rearrangement joins TRBV10-1 to TRBJ1-3; D unresolved. Germline V gene lookup returns CDR1 WNHNN and CDR2 SYGVQD (reference sequence). This CDR3 spans 16 amino acids. The CDR3: CASSESPGSSGNTTYF. For the CDR3, the DNA is TGCGCCAGCAGTGAGTCGCCGGGAAGCTCTGGAAACACCACATATTTT.

In its sample, this clonotype was seen many times. The chain couples TRBV5-1 to TRBJ2-4; the D gene is possibly TRBD2 (5 bases). The CDR3 contains 14 residues. Germline CDR1 and CDR2: SGHRS and YFSETQ. The ends were cut back, 0 bases at V and 7 bases at J, with 11 bases in the middle. DNA of the CDR3: TGCGCCAGCAGCTTGGAGGGTTCGGGGAACATTCAGTACTTC. It is translated as CASSLEGSGNIQYF.

Sample share makes this clonotype medium-sized (0.01 to 0.1%). This chain links TRBV5-1 with TRBJ2-3, with TRBD1 matching over 9 bases. This CDR3 has 15 residues. J gave up 0 bases and V 3 bases, and 2 bases lay outside the gene matches. Germline values: CDR1 SGHRS, CDR2 YFSETQ. In nucleotides, the CDR3 is TGCGCCAGCAGCTCCGGACAGGGGAGCACAGATACGCAGTATTTT. It is translated as CASSSGQGSTDTQYF.

This clonotype is medium-sized (0.01 to 0.1%) in the sample. This chain uses TRBV27 with TRBJ2-5; TRBD2 agrees at 10 bases. The length of the CDR3 is 16 residues. Germline-derived CDR1 and CDR2 are MNHEY and SMNVEV (reference sequence). V was clipped by 5 bases and J by 1 base; unmatched bases: 7. CDR3 nucleotides: TGTGCCAGCAGTCTATTAGCGGGAGGCCCCCAAGAGACCCAGTACTTC. This translates into CASSLLAGGPQETQYF.

Relative to its sample, this clonotype is medium-sized (0.01 to 0.1%). This chain joins TRBV20-1 and TRBJ1-2; D unclear. The CDR3 has 15 residues. The germline V gene has CDR1 DFQATT and CDR2 SNEGSKA (reference sequence). Trimming removed 1 base from V and 8 bases from J, with 20 bases in between. The CDR3: CSARALAGRVGGYTF. The DNA for the CDR3 is TGCAGTGCTAGAGCCCTAGCCGGGCGTGTAGGAGGCTACACCTTC.

This clonotype is judged medium-sized. V gene TRBV20-1 combines with J gene TRBJ2-7, with a tentative D call TRBD2 (5 bases). This CDR3 spans 15 amino acids. The germline gives CDR1 DFQATT, CDR2 SNEGSKA (reference sequence). The V end was cut by 1 base, the J end by 3 bases, with 16 bases between. CDR3 nucleotides: TGCAGTGCTAGAGTGGCTGCCAGCGGCCTCTACGAGCAGTACTTC. It translates to CSARVAASGLYEQYF.

This clonotype appeared many times. V usage is TRBV7-9 and J usage is TRBJ2-2; D unclear. The V and J ends lost 5 bases and 5 bases respectively, with 15 bases between them. The CDR3 length is 15 residues. Germline V CDR1 and CDR2: SEHNR, FQNEAQ (reference sequence). As DNA, the CDR3 is TGTGCCAGCAGCCCCGACCGGCCCGGGACCGGGGAGCTGTTTTTT. As protein: CASSPDRPGTGELFF.

Remarks on this clonotype: This may be a read error: a much more frequent sequence differs by one nucleotide. The chain couples TRBV27 to TRBJ2-7; D is undetermined. CDR1 and CDR2 from the germline V gene are MNHEY and SMNVEV (reference sequence). The CDR3 spans 14 residues. V lost 3 bases, J lost 5 bases, and 14 bases lay in between. The CDR3 reads CASSLGGMLHEQYF. The CDR3 DNA follows: TGTGCCAGCAGTTTGGGTGGCATGCTTCACGAGCAGTACTTC.

This clonotype qualifies as medium-sized. This chain uses TRBV12-3 or TRBV12-4 with TRBJ2-1; 10 nucleotides line up with TRBD2. The J segment lost 6 bases and the V segment lost 1 base, leaving 3 bases of the junction unmatched. The CDR3 covers 15 residues. CDR3 DNA: TGTGCCAGCAGTTTAGGTCTAGCGGGAGCCAATGAGCAGTTCTTC. Translating it yields CASSLGLAGANEQFF.

This clonotype was seen many times. The V gene is TRBV20-1, the J gene TRBJ2-6, with 7 bases that match TRBD1. V lost 6 bases, J lost 0 bases, and 2 bases stayed unmatched. Germline lookup yields CDR1 DFQATT and CDR2 SNEGSKA (reference sequence). The CDR3 is 14 residues long. The CDR3 loop is CSARQGSGANVLTF. The CDR3 region has the DNA TGCAGTGCCCGACAGGGCTCTGGGGCCAACGTCCTGACTTTC.